The 17 T cell receptor beta chains reported below all come from one sample, sequenced in a study of graft-versus-host responses after intestinal transplantation. Their antigens remain unidentified. Profiling relied on immunoSEQ multiplex PCR, and the TCRdb table lists in-frame clones only, not all of them. The sample includes 150,000 or so clones, 92% of them seen just once. The source material was unstimulated CD4+ T cells sorted from spleen or lymph node cells, sampled before intestinal transplant. The receptors were sampled from a human donor who received an intestinal transplant.

This chain uses TRBV18 with TRBJ2-7; 7 bases fit TRBD1. The CDR3 contains 15 residues. The germline gives CDR1 KGHSH, CDR2 LQKENI. V trimming: 6 bases; J trimming: 0 bases; junction bases outside the gene matches: 8. The CDR3 protein is CASSTIPGGSYEQYF. In nucleotides, the CDR3 is TGTGCCAGCTCCACGATTCCAGGGGGCTCCTACGAGCAGTACTTC.

This chain joins TRBV4-1 and TRBJ2-3; D is unclear. This CDR3 comprises 16 residues. The germline CDR1 and CDR2 sequences are MGHRA and YSYEKL. V was cut by 1 base and J by 1 base, with 12 bases left in between. The CDR3 here is CASSQGWLMGTDTQYF. The CDR3 region has the DNA TGCGCCAGCAGCCAAGGATGGCTTATGGGCACAGATACGCAGTATTTT.

The chain combines TRBV6-1 with TRBJ2-3; D is uncertain. With 3 bases removed from V and 4 bases from J, the gap between germline ends came to 8 bases. The CDR3 totals 13 residues. Per the germline V gene, CDR1 is MNHNS and CDR2 is SASEGT. DNA of the CDR3: TGTGCCAGCAGTGATGGGTTATCAGATACGCAGTATTTT. This sequence encodes CASSDGLSDTQYF.

The gene calls are TRBV7-2 and TRBJ2-7; no definite D call. V was pared by 0 bases and J by 2 bases, with 8 bases between. The CDR3 loop spans 14 amino acids. The germline CDR1 and CDR2 sequences are SGHTA and FQGNSA. The CDR3 protein is CASSLAGRAYEQYF. CDR3 DNA: TGTGCCAGCAGCTTAGCTGGCCGAGCCTACGAGCAGTACTTC.

This clone appeared once. The rearrangement joins TRBV12-5 to TRBJ1-2, with no clear D. Trimming shortened V by 1 base and J by 1 base, and 10 bases separated the two germline ends. This CDR3 is 15 amino acids long. Per germline, CDR1 LGHNT and CDR2 FRNRAP. In nucleotides, the CDR3 is TGTGCTAGTGGTTTGGGGACGGCGCGTAACTATGGCTACACCTTC. Its protein product is CASGLGTARNYGYTF.

The gene calls are TRBV5-1 and TRBJ2-5; 11 bases fit TRBD2. CDR3 size: 17 residues. CDR1 and CDR2 (germline): SGHRS, YFSETQ. V lost 4 bases to trimming and J lost 4 bases; unmatched junction nucleotides: 12. CDR3 DNA: TGCGCCAGCAGCCCAGAGGGCGTAGCGGGAGGGGTAGAGACCCAGTACTTC. Translating it yields CASSPEGVAGGVETQYF.

In its sample, this clone was seen once. This chain's CDR3 is CASSPNRVSNQPQHF. The CDR3 nucleotides are TGTGCCAGCAGTCCGAACAGGGTGAGCAATCAGCCCCAGCATTTT. The V call is TRBV28, the J call TRBJ1-5; perhaps TRBD1 as D (6 bases). Trimming stripped 5 bases from V and 1 base from J, with 12 bases between. Germline V lookup: CDR1 MDHEN, CDR2 SYDVKM. CDR3 length equals 15 residues.

This chain uses TRBV19 with TRBJ2-1, with 8 bases fitting TRBD2. CDR1 LNHDA and CDR2 SQIVND come from the germline V gene (reference sequence). V lost 3 bases and J lost 7; bases outside the gene matches: 8. This CDR3 contains 15 residues. In DNA form, the CDR3 reads TGTGCCAGTAGTATGATAGCGGGACTTCCTAATGAGCAGTTCTTC. It translates to CASSMIAGLPNEQFF.

This clone was observed a single time. Within the sample, other DNA sequences also encode this same CDR3. The J gene is TRBJ2-1, the V gene TRBV6-5, with D possibly TRBD1 on 6 matching bases. Trimming cost V 6 bases and J 5 bases, with 11 bases left between them. CDR1 and CDR2 from the germline V gene are MNHEY and SVGAGI. The CDR3 covers 13 residues. The CDR3 region has the DNA TGTGCCAGCAGCCTAACAGGGAACAATGAGCAGTTCTTC. Its translation: CASSLTGNNEQFF.

The gene calls are TRBV4-2 and TRBJ2-1, with D uncertain. CDR3 length equals 12 residues. Trimming cost V 0 bases and J 8 bases, with 5 bases left between them. Germline V gives CDR1 LGHNA, CDR2 YNFKEQ. CDR3 residues: CASSQDRYEQFF. DNA for the CDR3: TGTGCCAGCAGCCAAGATCGGTATGAGCAGTTCTTC.

V gene TRBV18 combines with J gene TRBJ2-7, with D perhaps matching TRBD2 (6 bases). There are 14 residues in the CDR3. Deletions cut 6 bases from V and 0 bases from J, with 12 bases between. Germline V lookup: CDR1 KGHSH, CDR2 LQKENI. The CDR3 sequence is CASSGTQSSYEQYF. CDR3 sequence (DNA): TGTGCCAGCTCGGGGACTCAAAGCTCCTACGAGCAGTACTTC.

This sequence joins TRBV27 and TRBJ2-6, with D perhaps matching TRBD1 (5 bases). Trimming cost V 2 bases and J 0 bases, with 11 bases left between them. The CDR3 length is 17 residues. Germline CDR1 reads MNHEY; CDR2 reads SMNVEV (reference sequence). This CDR3 reads CASSLGRVASGANVLTF. DNA for the CDR3: TGTGCCAGCAGTTTAGGCAGGGTTGCCTCTGGGGCCAACGTCCTGACTTTC.

Remarks on this clone: In the same sample, other DNA sequences code for this CDR3. CDR3 loop: CASSSGPQETQYF. As DNA, the CDR3 is TGCGCCAGCAGCTCGGGACCCCAGGAGACCCAGTACTTC. This rearrangement joins TRBV5-1 to TRBJ2-5; D might be TRBD1 or TRBD2, each matching 5 bases. Trimming left V 3 bases short and J 5 bases short, with 11 bases between. Germline lookup yields CDR1 SGHRS and CDR2 YFSETQ. This CDR3 is 13 amino acids long.

This clone has just one count. This rearrangement joins TRBV28 to TRBJ2-5; D not certain. This CDR3 has 14 amino acids. V lost 6 bases, J lost 4 bases, and 15 bases lay in between. The germline gives CDR1 MDHEN, CDR2 SYDVKM. The CDR3 here is CASRNRGTGETQYF. The CDR3 region has the DNA TGTGCCAGCAGGAACCGAGGTACGGGAGAGACCCAGTACTTC.

The chain combines TRBV12-2 with TRBJ2-3. TRBV12-2 represents a pseudogene. This CDR3 is built from 12 residues. CDR3 sequence reads: CASRLAPDTQYF. The CDR3 DNA sequence: TGTGCAAGTCGCTTAGCCCCAGATACGCAGTATTTT.

The chain carries TRBV30 and TRBJ2-7; D gene uncertain. In germline, CDR1 is GTSNPN, CDR2 SVGIG (reference sequence). The ends were cut back, 1 base at V and 1 base at J, with 5 bases in the middle. This CDR3 region has 12 residues. CDR3 sequence (DNA): TGTGCCTGGAGTGACTCATCCTACGAGCAGTACTTC. Translation gives CAWSDSSYEQYF.

The chain is built from TRBV28 and TRBJ2-3, with D uncertain. The CDR3 is made up of 15 amino acids. CDR1 is MDHEN, CDR2 SYDVKM, per germline. V was trimmed by 6 bases and J by 3 bases, leaving 16 bases between them. DNA for the CDR3: TGTGCCAGCAGCCGGCGCAGCCTTCCGACAGATACGCAGTATTTT. Translating it yields CASSRRSLPTDTQYF.